The rows below give T cell receptor beta chains drawn from one sample of a study of PD-1 blockade in classical Hodgkin lymphoma. Produced via immunoSEQ multiplex PCR; TCRdb's table is partial and in-frame only. The sample yields some 27,000 clones, around 77% seen once. The sequences come from peripheral blood mononuclear cells (PBMCs), collected before the fourth cycle of nivolumab. All receptors derive from a human donor with classical Hodgkin lymphoma. The CDR3 runs from the conserved cysteine through the conserved F or W. Each record gives: J gene, V gene, clone size, D gene, CDR3 protein, CDR3 DNA. D genes are given only for firm matches. The listing skips clone size in some rows; elsewhere it reads once, few, many or a size class.

J: TRBJ2-5
V: TRBV6-1
size: -
D: -
CDR3: CASSVYRGGETQYF
DNA: TGTGCCAGCAGTGTCTACAGGGGGGGGGAGACCCAGTACTTC

J: TRBJ2-5
V: TRBV7-8
size: few
D: -
CDR3: CASSLRAAGRDF
DNA: TGTGCCAGCAGCTTACGTGCGGCCGGACGAGACTTC

J: TRBJ2-3
V: TRBV19
size: -
D: -
CDR3: CASSIGTSYDTQYF
DNA: TGTGCCAGTAGTATCGGGACTTCCTACGATACGCAGTATTTT

J: TRBJ1-2
V: TRBV18
size: few
D: -
CDR3: CASSPSQGNYGYTF
DNA: TGTGCCAGCTCCCCAAGTCAGGGAAACTATGGCTACACCTTC

J: TRBJ1-5
V: TRBV2
size: -
D: -
CDR3: CASSELMGQPQHF
DNA: TGTGCCAGCAGTGAATTAATGGGTCAGCCCCAGCATTTT

J: TRBJ2-2
V: TRBV5-1
size: -
D: -
CDR3: CASSLAREEMAGELFF
DNA: TGCGCCAGCAGCTTGGCCAGGGAGGAAATGGCCGGGGAGCTGTTTTTT

J: TRBJ2-7
V: TRBV6-5
size: -
D: -
CDR3: CASSLQQGRNYEQYF
DNA: TGTGCCAGCAGTCTACAACAGGGGAGGAATTACGAGCAGTACTTC

J: TRBJ1-4
V: TRBV7-9
size: -
D: -
CDR3: CASTPVGGSNEKLFF
DNA: TGTGCCAGCACCCCAGTCGGGGGTTCTAATGAAAAACTGTTTTTT

J: TRBJ2-7
V: TRBV6-6
size: -
D: -
CDR3: CASSLGGTTISQPYF
DNA: TGTGCCAGCAGTCTCGGGGGGACAACTATCTCCCAACCGTACTTC

J: TRBJ2-1
V: TRBV29-1
size: -
D: TRBD2
CDR3: CSGGGSAYNEQFF
DNA: TGCAGCGGCGGGGGAAGCGCCTACAATGAGCAGTTCTTC

J: TRBJ1-1
V: TRBV6-6
size: once
D: -
CDR3: CASRQTGNTEAFF
DNA: TGTGCCAGCAGGCAGACAGGGAACACTGAAGCTTTCTTT

J: TRBJ2-5
V: TRBV19
size: -
D: TRBD2
CDR3: CASSNPGLVEETQYF
DNA: TGTGCCAGTAGTAACCCCGGACTAGTCGAGGAGACCCAGTACTTC

J: TRBJ2-4
V: TRBV27
size: -
D: -
CDR3: CASSPRRGLAKNIQYF
DNA: TGTGCCAGCAGCCCCCGAAGGGGGTTAGCCAAAAACATTCAGTACTTC

J: TRBJ1-4
V: TRBV10-3
size: once
D: TRBD1
CDR3: CAIRGAGTGGEKLFF
DNA: TGTGCCATCAGAGGGGCCGGGACAGGGGGTGAAAAACTGTTTTTT

J: TRBJ2-5
V: TRBV5-6
size: -
D: -
CDR3: CATQLQTAPSRETQYF
DNA: TGTGCCACTCAACTCCAGACAGCGCCCTCGCGGGAGACCCAGTACTTC

J: TRBJ2-4
V: TRBV28
size: -
D: -
CDR3: CASSLWGRDDIQYF
DNA: TGTGCCAGCAGTTTATGGGGGCGAGACGACATTCAGTACTTC

J: TRBJ2-2
V: TRBV12-5
size: -
D: -
CDR3: CASGLVLNNSPLTGELFF
DNA: TGTGCTAGTGGTTTGGTACTGAATAACTCCCCACTTACCGGGGAGCTGTTTTTT

J: TRBJ2-3
V: TRBV27
size: -
D: TRBD1
CDR3: CASSFFRGTGDTDTQYF
DNA: TGTGCCAGCAGTTTCTTCCGAGGGACAGGGGACACAGATACGCAGTATTTT

J: TRBJ2-1
V: TRBV6-1
size: once
D: -
CDR3: CATTSFLYNEQFF
DNA: TGTGCCACGACTAGTTTTCTCTACAATGAGCAGTTCTTC

J: TRBJ1-1
V: TRBV27
size: -
D: -
CDR3: CASRATGRIEAFF
DNA: TGTGCCAGCAGAGCGACAGGTAGGATTGAAGCTTTCTTT

J: TRBJ2-4
V: TRBV5-1
size: -
D: -
CDR3: CASSETGADIQYF
DNA: TGCGCCAGCAGCGAGACAGGCGCGGACATTCAGTACTTC

J: TRBJ2-7
V: TRBV7-2
size: -
D: -
CDR3: CASSLATGGTSSYEQYF
DNA: TGTGCCAGCAGCTTAGCGACGGGGGGCACTAGCTCCTACGAGCAGTACTTC

J: TRBJ2-3
V: TRBV11-3
size: -
D: -
CDR3: CASSPGAGGNADTQYF
DNA: TGTGCCAGCAGCCCTGGGGCAGGGGGGAACGCAGATACGCAGTATTTT

J: TRBJ2-5
V: TRBV11-2
size: few
D: TRBD1
CDR3: CASGQGAQETQYF
DNA: TGTGCCAGCGGACAGGGGGCTCAAGAGACCCAGTACTTC

J: TRBJ2-7
V: TRBV5-5
size: -
D: TRBD1
CDR3: CASSWATGGNSYEQYF
DNA: TGTGCCAGCAGCTGGGCCACAGGGGGGAACTCCTACGAGCAGTACTTC

J: TRBJ2-7
V: TRBV7-9
size: -
D: -
CDR3: CASSARLGAQYF
DNA: TGTGCCAGCAGCGCCCGACTCGGGGCGCAGTACTTC

J: TRBJ1-3
V: TRBV6-1
size: -
D: -
CDR3: CAVARGAVSGNTIYF
DNA: TGTGCCGTAGCGCGAGGGGCTGTATCTGGAAACACCATATATTTT

J: TRBJ2-2
V: TRBV6-4
size: -
D: -
CDR3: CASKMTTNTGELFF
DNA: TGTGCCAGCAAGATGACAACAAACACCGGGGAGCTGTTTTTT

J: TRBJ2-7
V: TRBV30
size: -
D: -
CDR3: CAWSVGHEQYF
DNA: TGTGCCTGGAGTGTTGGCCACGAGCAGTACTTC

J: TRBJ1-1
V: TRBV6-5
size: -
D: -
CDR3: CASSYPGRNTEAFF
DNA: TGTGCCAGCAGTTACCCGGGACGGAACACTGAAGCTTTCTTT

J: TRBJ2-6
V: TRBV19
size: -
D: TRBD1
CDR3: CASSIRTGLGANVLTF
DNA: TGTGCCAGTAGTATCCGGACAGGGCTCGGGGCCAACGTCCTGACTTTC

J: TRBJ2-1
V: TRBV2
size: -
D: -
CDR3: CASTEQPLGFLGSYNEQFF
DNA: TGTGCCAGCACCGAACAGCCCCTAGGATTTCTTGGCTCCTACAATGAGCAGTTCTTC

J: TRBJ2-1
V: TRBV19
size: -
D: TRBD2
CDR3: CATTRGRAYNEQFF
DNA: TGTGCCACCACTCGGGGGAGGGCCTACAATGAGCAGTTCTTC

J: TRBJ2-1
V: TRBV7-9
size: -
D: -
CDR3: CASSLWRGTYNEQFF
DNA: TGTGCCAGCAGCTTATGGAGGGGTACCTACAATGAGCAGTTCTTC

J: TRBJ2-1
V: TRBV28
size: -
D: -
CDR3: CASSLLNQYNEQFF
DNA: TGTGCCAGCAGTCTCCTAAATCAATACAATGAGCAGTTCTTC

J: TRBJ2-7
V: TRBV28
size: once
D: -
CDR3: CASSLQSGRSSYEQYF
DNA: TGTGCCAGCAGTTTACAATCGGGACGGTCCTCCTACGAGCAGTACTTC

J: TRBJ1-5
V: TRBV6-6
size: medium-sized
D: -
CDR3: CASTRRDQPQHF
DNA: TGTGCCAGCACCCGGAGGGATCAGCCCCAGCATTTT

J: TRBJ1-1
V: TRBV19
size: few
D: TRBD1
CDR3: CASSSGTGGTEAFF
DNA: TGTGCCAGTAGTTCCGGGACAGGGGGTACTGAAGCTTTCTTT

J: TRBJ2-3
V: TRBV28
size: -
D: TRBD2
CDR3: CASTASGRASQYF
DNA: TGTGCCAGCACTGCTAGCGGGAGGGCCTCGCAGTATTTT

J: TRBJ2-3
V: TRBV19
size: -
D: TRBD2
CDR3: CASSIVAGAADTQYF
DNA: TGTGCCAGTAGTATAGTAGCGGGTGCAGCAGATACGCAGTATTTT

J: TRBJ1-1
V: TRBV18
size: -
D: -
CDR3: CASSPNQVRGTEAFF
DNA: TGTGCCAGCTCACCAAATCAGGTCCGAGGGACTGAAGCTTTCTTT

J: TRBJ2-2
V: TRBV5-1
size: few
D: -
CDR3: CASSLSDTGELFF
DNA: TGCGCCAGCAGCTTGTCAGATACCGGGGAGCTGTTTTTT

J: TRBJ1-4
V: TRBV25-1
size: -
D: TRBD1
CDR3: CASSEQYGTGDNEKLFF
DNA: TGTGCCAGCAGTGAACAATACGGGACAGGGGATAATGAAAAACTGTTTTTT

J: TRBJ2-3
V: TRBV5-1
size: -
D: -
CDR3: CASSTRGGAGTDTQYF
DNA: TGCGCCAGCAGTACTAGGGGAGGCGCTGGCACAGATACGCAGTATTTT

J: TRBJ2-2
V: TRBV7-9
size: -
D: -
CDR3: CASSLLRGPTGELFF
DNA: TGTGCCAGCAGCTTATTACGGGGGCCAACCGGGGAGCTGTTTTTT

J: TRBJ2-5
V: TRBV11-2
size: -
D: -
CDR3: CASSLDAWSGETQYF
DNA: TGTGCCAGCAGCTTAGATGCCTGGTCGGGAGAGACCCAGTACTTC

J: TRBJ2-1
V: TRBV20-1
size: -
D: -
CDR3: CSASTALGLFF
DNA: TGCAGTGCTAGTACGGCCCTAGGCCTGTTCTTC

J: TRBJ2-7
V: TRBV6-5
size: once
D: -
CDR3: CASGLPREQYF
DNA: TGTGCCAGTGGCCTGCCGAGGGAGCAGTACTTC

J: TRBJ2-3
V: TRBV19
size: -
D: TRBD2
CDR3: CASRTSGSTDTQYF
DNA: TGTGCCAGTAGAACTAGCGGGAGCACAGATACGCAGTATTTT

J: TRBJ1-2
V: TRBV15
size: -
D: TRBD1
CDR3: CATSRDGSGTGVGYTF
DNA: TGTGCCACCAGCAGAGATGGGTCTGGGACAGGGGTTGGCTACACCTTC

J: TRBJ1-1
V: TRBV19
size: -
D: TRBD1
CDR3: CASSITLATGGTEAFF
DNA: TGTGCCAGTAGTATAACCCTCGCGACAGGGGGGACTGAAGCTTTCTTT

J: TRBJ2-2
V: TRBV5-1
size: -
D: -
CDR3: CASRENTGELFF
DNA: TGCGCCAGCAGGGAAAACACCGGGGAGCTGTTTTTT

J: TRBJ2-1
V: TRBV6-6
size: -
D: TRBD2
CDR3: CASSYQGLAGVNEQFF
DNA: TGTGCCAGCAGTTACCAGGGACTAGCGGGAGTCAATGAGCAGTTCTTC

J: TRBJ2-5
V: TRBV7-2
size: -
D: -
CDR3: CASSLAPGRETQYF
DNA: TGTGCCAGCAGCTTAGCCCCCGGACGAGAGACCCAGTACTTC

J: TRBJ2-2
V: TRBV28
size: -
D: -
CDR3: CASSFSGTGELFF
DNA: TGTGCCAGCAGTTTTTCGGGCACCGGGGAGCTGTTTTTT

J: TRBJ2-3
V: TRBV19
size: -
D: -
CDR3: CASSIWGTESTDTQYF
DNA: TGTGCCAGTAGTATATGGGGGACGGAGAGCACAGATACGCAGTATTTT

J: TRBJ2-5
V: TRBV29-1
size: -
D: -
CDR3: CSVAGLGTQYF
DNA: TGCAGCGTCGCGGGGCTTGGGACCCAGTACTTC

J: TRBJ1-3
V: TRBV30
size: -
D: -
CDR3: CAWSVNRAGNTIYF
DNA: TGTGCCTGGAGTGTGAACAGAGCTGGAAACACCATATATTTT

J: TRBJ1-5
V: TRBV27
size: -
D: TRBD1
CDR3: CASSSKGTRGLLYSNQPQHF
DNA: TGTGCCAGCAGTTCAAAGGGGACAAGGGGGCTCCTTTATAGCAATCAGCCCCAGCATTTT